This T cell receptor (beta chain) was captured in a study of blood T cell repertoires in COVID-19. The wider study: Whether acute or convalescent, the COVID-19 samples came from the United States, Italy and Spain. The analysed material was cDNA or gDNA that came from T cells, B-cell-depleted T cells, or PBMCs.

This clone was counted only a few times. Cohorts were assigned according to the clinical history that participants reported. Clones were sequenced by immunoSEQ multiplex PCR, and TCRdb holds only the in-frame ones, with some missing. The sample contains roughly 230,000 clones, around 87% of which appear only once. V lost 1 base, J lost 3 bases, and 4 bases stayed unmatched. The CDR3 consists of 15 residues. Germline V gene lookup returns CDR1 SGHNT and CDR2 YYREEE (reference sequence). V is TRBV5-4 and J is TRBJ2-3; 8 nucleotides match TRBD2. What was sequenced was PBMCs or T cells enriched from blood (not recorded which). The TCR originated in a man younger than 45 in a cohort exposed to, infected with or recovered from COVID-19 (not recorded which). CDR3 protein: CASSLPGLVTDTQYF. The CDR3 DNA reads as TGTGCCAGCAGCTTGCCGGGACTAGTGACAGATACGCAGTATTTT.